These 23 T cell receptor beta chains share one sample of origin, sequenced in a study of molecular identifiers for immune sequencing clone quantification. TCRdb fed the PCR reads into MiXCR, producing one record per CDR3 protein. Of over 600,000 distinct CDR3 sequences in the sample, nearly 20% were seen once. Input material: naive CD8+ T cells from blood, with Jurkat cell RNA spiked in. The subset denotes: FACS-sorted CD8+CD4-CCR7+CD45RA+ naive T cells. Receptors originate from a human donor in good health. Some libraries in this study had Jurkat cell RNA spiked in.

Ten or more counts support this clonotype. The CDR3 DNA reads as TGCAGCGTTGGACACAGTTTAGGACGGACTGAAGCTTTCTTT. It codes for CSVGHSLGRTEAFF. The rearrangement joins TRBV29-1 to TRBJ1-1; D gene ambiguous. V was clipped by 4 bases and J by 5 bases, with 17 bases between them. This CDR3 is 14 amino acids long. CDR1 is SQVTM and CDR2 is ANQGSEA in the germline V gene.

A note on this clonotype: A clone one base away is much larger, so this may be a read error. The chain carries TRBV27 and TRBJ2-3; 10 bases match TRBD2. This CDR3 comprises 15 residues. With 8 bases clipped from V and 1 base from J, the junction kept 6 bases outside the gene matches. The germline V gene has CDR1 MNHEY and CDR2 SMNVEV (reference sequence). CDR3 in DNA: TGTGCCAGCGGACACGGACTAGCGGGCACAGATACGCAGTATTTT. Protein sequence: CASGHGLAGTDTQYF.

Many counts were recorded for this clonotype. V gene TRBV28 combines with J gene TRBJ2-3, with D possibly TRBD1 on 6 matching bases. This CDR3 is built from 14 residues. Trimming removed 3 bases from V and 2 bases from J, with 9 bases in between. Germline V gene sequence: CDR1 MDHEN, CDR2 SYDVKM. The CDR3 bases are TGTGCCAGCAGTTTCGGACAGAACACAGATACGCAGTATTTT. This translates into CASSFGQNTDTQYF.

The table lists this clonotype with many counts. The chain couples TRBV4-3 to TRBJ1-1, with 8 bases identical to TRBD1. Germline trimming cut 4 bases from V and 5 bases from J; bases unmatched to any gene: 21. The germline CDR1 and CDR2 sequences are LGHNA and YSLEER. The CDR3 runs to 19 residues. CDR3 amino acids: CASSPSRILTGAMWTEAFF. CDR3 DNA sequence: TGCGCCAGCAGCCCCTCTCGGATATTGACAGGGGCGATGTGGACTGAAGCTTTCTTT.

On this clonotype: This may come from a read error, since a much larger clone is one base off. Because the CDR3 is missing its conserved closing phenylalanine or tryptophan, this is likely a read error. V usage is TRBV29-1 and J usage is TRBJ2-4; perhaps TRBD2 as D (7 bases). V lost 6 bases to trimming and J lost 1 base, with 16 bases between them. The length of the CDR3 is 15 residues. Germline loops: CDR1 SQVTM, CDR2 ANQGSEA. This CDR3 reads CSVKGGRGAKNIQYL. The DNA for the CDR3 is TGCAGCGTCAAGGGGGGGCGCGGGGCCAAAAACATTCAGTACCTC.

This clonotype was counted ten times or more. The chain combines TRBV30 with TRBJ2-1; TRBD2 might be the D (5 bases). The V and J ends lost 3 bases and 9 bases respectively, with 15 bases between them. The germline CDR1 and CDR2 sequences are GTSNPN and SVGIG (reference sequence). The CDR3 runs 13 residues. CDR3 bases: TGTGCCTGGAGCGGGGAACGGGCGGTTGAGCAGTTCTTC. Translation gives CAWSGERAVEQFF.

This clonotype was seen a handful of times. The CDR3 loop reads CASAGANQETQYF. The CDR3 bases are TGTGCCAGCGCCGGGGCTAACCAAGAGACCCAGTACTTC. The V gene is TRBV6-6, the J gene TRBJ2-5; D tentatively reads TRBD1 or TRBD2 (5 bases each). Per the germline V gene, CDR1 is MNHNY and CDR2 is SVGAGI (reference sequence). The CDR3 runs to 13 residues. Deletions cut 8 bases from V and 0 bases from J, with 10 bases between.

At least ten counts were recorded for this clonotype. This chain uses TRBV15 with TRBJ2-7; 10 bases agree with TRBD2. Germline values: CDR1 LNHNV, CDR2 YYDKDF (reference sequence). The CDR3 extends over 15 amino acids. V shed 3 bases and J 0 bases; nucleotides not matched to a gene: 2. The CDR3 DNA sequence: TGTGCCACCAGCAGCGGGACTAGCGCCTCCTACGAGCAGTACTTC. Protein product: CATSSGTSASYEQYF.

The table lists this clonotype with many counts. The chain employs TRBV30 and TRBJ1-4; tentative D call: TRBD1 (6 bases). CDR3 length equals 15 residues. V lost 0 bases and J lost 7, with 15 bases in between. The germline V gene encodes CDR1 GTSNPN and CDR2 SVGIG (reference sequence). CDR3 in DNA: TGTGCCTGGAGTGTAACCGGGACATCGGCTGAAAAACTGTTTTTT. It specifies CAWSVTGTSAEKLFF.

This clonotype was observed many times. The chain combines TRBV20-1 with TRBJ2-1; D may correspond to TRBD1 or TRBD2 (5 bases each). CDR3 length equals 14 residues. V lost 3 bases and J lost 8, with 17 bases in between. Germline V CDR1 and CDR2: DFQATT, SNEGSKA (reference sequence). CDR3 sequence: CSASGTREGYEQFF. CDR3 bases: TGCAGTGCTAGTGGGACCCGCGAGGGGTATGAGCAGTTCTTC.

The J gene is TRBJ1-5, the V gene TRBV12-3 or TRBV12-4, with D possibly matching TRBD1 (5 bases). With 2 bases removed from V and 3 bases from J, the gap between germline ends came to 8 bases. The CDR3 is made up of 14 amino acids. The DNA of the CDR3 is TGTGCCAGCAGTTTAACCAGGGTCAATCAGCCCCAGCATTTT. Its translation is CASSLTRVNQPQHF.

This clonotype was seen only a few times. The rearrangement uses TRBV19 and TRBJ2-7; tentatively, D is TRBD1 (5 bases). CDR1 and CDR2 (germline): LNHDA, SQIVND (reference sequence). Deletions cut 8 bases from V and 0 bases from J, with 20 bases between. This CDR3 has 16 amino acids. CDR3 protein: CASATATDQSSYEQYF. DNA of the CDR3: TGTGCCAGTGCCACCGCGACAGACCAGAGCTCCTACGAGCAGTACTTC.

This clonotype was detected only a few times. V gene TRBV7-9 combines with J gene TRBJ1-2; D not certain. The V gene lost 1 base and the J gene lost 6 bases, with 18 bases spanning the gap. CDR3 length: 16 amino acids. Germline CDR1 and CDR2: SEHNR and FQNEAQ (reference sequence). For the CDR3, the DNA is TGTGCCAGCAGCTTAGATTCTGGCCTCAACCCCAATGGCTACACCTTC. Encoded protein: CASSLDSGLNPNGYTF.

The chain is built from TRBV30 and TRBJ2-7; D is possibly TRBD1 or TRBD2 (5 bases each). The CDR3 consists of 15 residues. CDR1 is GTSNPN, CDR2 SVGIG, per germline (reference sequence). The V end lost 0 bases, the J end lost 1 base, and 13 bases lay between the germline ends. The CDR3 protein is CAWSVSGAKSYEQYF. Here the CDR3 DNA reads TGTGCCTGGAGTGTGTCCGGGGCTAAGTCCTACGAGCAGTACTTC.

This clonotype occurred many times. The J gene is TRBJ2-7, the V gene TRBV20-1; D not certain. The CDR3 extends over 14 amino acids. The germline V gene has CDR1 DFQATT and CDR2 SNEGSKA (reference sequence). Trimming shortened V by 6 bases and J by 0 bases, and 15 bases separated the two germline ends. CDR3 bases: TGCAGTGCCGAAAGCAAGGCGTCCTCCTACGAGCAGTACTTC. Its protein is CSAESKASSYEQYF.

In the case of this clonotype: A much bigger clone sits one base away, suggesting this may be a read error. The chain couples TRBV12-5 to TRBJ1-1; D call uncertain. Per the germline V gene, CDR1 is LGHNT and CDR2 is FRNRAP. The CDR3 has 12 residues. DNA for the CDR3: TGTGCTAGTCGTGATTTGAGCACTGAAGTTTTCTTT. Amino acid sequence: CASRDLSTEVFF.

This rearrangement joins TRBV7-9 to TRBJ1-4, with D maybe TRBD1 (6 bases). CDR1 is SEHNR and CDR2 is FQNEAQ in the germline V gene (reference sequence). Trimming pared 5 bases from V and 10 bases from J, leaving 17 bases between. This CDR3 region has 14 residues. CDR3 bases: TGTGCCAGCAGCCTAGGGCAGGGGTATGGAAAACTGTTTTTT. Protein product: CASSLGQGYGKLFF.

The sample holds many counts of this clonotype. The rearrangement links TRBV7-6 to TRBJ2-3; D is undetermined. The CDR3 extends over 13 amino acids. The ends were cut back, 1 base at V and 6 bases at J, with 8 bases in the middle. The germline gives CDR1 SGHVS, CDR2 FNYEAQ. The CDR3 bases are TGTGCCAGCAGCTTAGGCCGGACGGATACGCAGTATTTT. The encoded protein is CASSLGRTDTQYF. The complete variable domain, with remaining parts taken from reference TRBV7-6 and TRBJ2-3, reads GAGVSQSPRYKVTKRGQDVALRCDPISGHVSLYWYRQALGQGPEFLTYFNYEAQQDKSGLPNDRFSAERPEGSISTLTIQRTEQRDSAMYRCASSLGRTDTQYFGPGTRLTVL.

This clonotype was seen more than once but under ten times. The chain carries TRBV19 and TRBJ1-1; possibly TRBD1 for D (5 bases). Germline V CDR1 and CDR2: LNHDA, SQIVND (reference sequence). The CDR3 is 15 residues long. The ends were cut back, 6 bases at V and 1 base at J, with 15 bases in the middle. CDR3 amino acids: CASRGAVFPNTEAFF. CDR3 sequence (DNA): TGTGCCAGTAGAGGGGCTGTGTTTCCGAACACTGAAGCTTTCTTT.

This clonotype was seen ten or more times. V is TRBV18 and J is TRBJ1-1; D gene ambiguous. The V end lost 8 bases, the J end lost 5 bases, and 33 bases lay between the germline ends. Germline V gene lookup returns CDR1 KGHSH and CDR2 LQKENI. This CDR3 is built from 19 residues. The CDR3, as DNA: TGTGCCAGCGTCACGTCGTCTTCCAGAGCCGTAATTGGAGGAACTGAAGCTTTCTTT. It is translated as CASVTSSSRAVIGGTEAFF.

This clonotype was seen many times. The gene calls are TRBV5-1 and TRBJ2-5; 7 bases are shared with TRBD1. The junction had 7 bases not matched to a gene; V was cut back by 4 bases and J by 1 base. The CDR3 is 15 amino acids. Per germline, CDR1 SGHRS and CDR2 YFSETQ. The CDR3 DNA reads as TGCGCCAGCAGCGGCCGGACAGGACCCCAAGAGACCCAGTACTTC. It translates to CASSGRTGPQETQYF. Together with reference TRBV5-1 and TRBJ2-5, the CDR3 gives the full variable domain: KAGVTQTPRYLIKTRGQQVTLSCSPISGHRSVSWYQQTPGQGLQFLFEYFSETQRNKGNFPGRFSGRQFSNSRSEMNVSTLELGDSALYLCASSGRTGPQETQYFGPGTRLLVL.

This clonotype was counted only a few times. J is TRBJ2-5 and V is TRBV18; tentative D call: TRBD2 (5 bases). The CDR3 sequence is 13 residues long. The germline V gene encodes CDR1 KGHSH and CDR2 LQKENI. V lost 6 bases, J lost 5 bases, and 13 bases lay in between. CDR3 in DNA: TGTGCCAGCTCGTCGGACTCTCGGGAGACCCAGTACTTC. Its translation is CASSSDSRETQYF.

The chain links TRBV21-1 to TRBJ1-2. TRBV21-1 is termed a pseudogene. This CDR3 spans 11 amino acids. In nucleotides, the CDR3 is TGTGCCAGCAGGGGGAACTATGGCTACACCTTC. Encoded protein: CASRGNYGYTF.